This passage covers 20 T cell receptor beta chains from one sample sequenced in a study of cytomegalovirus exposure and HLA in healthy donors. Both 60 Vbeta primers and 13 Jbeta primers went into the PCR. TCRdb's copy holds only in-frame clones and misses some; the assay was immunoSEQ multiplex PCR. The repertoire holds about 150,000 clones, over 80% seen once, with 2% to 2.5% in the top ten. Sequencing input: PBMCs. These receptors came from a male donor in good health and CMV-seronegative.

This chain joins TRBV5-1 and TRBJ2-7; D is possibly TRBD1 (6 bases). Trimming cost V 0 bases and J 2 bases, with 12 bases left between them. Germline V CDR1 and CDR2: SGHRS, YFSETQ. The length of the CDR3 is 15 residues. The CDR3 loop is CASSLEADRTYEQYF. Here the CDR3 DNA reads TGCGCCAGCAGCTTGGAGGCGGACAGAACCTACGAGCAGTACTTC. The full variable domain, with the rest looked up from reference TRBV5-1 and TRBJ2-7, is KAGVTQTPRYLIKTRGQQVTLSCSPISGHRSVSWYQQTPGQGLQFLFEYFSETQRNKGNFPGRFSGRQFSNSRSEMNVSTLELGDSALYLCASSLEADRTYEQYFGPGTRLTVT.

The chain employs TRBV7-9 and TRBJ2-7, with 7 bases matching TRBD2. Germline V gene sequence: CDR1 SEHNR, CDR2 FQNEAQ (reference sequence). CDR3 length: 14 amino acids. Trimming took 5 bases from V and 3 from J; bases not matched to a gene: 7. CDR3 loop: CASSPGGGVYEQYF. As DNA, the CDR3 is TGTGCCAGCAGCCCTGGGGGGGGTGTCTACGAGCAGTACTTC.

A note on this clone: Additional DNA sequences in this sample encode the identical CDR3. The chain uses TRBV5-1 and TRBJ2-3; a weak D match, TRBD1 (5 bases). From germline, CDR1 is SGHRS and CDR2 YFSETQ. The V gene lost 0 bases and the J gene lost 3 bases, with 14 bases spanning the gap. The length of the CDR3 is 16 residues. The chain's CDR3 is CASSLVEGDSTDTQYF. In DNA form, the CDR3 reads TGCGCCAGCAGCTTGGTGGAAGGGGATAGTACAGATACGCAGTATTTT. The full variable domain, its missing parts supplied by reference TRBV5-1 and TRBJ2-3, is KAGVTQTPRYLIKTRGQQVTLSCSPISGHRSVSWYQQTPGQGLQFLFEYFSETQRNKGNFPGRFSGRQFSNSRSEMNVSTLELGDSALYLCASSLVEGDSTDTQYFGPGTRLTVL.

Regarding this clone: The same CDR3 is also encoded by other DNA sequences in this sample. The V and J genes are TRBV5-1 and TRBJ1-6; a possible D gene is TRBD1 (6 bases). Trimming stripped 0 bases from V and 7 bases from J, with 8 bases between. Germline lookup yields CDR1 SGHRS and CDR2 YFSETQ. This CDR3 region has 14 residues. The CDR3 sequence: CASSLGQGNSPLHF. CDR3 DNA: TGCGCCAGCAGCTTGGGTCAGGGGAATTCACCCCTCCACTTT.

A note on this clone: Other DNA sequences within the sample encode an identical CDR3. The CDR3 loop reads CASSPRQQETQYF. The CDR3 region has the DNA TGTGCCAGCTCACCACGTCAGCAAGAGACCCAGTACTTC. The chain carries TRBV18 and TRBJ2-5, with D hard to call. Deletions cut 1 base from V and 2 bases from J, with 5 bases between. Per the germline V gene, CDR1 is KGHSH and CDR2 is LQKENI. This CDR3 spans 13 amino acids.

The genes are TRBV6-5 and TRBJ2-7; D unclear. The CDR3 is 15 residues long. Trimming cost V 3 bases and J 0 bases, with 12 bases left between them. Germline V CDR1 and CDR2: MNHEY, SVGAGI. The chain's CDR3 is CASSYSGLFSYEQYF. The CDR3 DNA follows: TGTGCCAGCAGTTATTCAGGCCTATTCTCCTACGAGCAGTACTTC.

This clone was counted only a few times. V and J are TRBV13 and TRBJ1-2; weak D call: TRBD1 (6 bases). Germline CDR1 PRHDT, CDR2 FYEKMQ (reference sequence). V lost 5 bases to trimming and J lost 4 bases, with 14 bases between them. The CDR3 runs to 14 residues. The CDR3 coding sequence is TGTGCCAGCAGCCCGCGCCGGGACACCTATGGCTACACCTTC. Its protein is CASSPRRDTYGYTF.

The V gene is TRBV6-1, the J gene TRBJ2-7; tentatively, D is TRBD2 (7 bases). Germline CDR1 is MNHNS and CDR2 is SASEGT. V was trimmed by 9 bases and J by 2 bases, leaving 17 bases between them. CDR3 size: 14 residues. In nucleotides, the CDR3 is TGTGCCAGTCGAGGGGGGGGCCCAACCTACGAGCAGTACTTC. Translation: CASRGGGPTYEQYF.

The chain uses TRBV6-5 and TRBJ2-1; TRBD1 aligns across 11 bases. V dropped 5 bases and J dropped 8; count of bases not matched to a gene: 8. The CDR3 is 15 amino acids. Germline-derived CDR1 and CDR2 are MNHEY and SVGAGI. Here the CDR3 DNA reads TGTGCCAGCAGTCCATCGGGACAGGGGGTTTATGAGCAGTTCTTC. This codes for CASSPSGQGVYEQFF.

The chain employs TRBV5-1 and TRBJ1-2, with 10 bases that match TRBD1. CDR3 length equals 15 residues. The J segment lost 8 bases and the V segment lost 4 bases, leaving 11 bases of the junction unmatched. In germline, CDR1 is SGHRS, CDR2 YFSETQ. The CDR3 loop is CASSDQTGGLGGYTF. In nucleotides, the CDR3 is TGCGCCAGCAGCGATCAGACAGGGGGCTTGGGAGGCTACACCTTC.

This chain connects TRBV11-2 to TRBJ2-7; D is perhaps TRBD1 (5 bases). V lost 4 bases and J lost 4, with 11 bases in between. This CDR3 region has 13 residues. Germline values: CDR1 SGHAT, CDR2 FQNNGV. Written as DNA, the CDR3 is TGTGCCAGCAGCTCTCAACAGGTTTACGAGCAGTACTTC. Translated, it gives CASSSQQVYEQYF.

CDR3 amino acids: CASSGQGATSVSTEAFF. In DNA form, the CDR3 reads TGTGCCAGCTCCGGGCAGGGGGCAACATCGGTGAGCACTGAAGCTTTCTTT. The genes are TRBV18 and TRBJ1-1; 8 bases line up with TRBD1. The germline V gene encodes CDR1 KGHSH and CDR2 LQKENI. V was pared by 6 bases and J by 4 bases, with 16 bases of the junction left unmatched. This CDR3 is built from 17 residues.

CDR3 nucleotides: TGTGCCAGCTCACCACGCCCGGGGGTTAATGAAAAACTGTTTTTT. Translating gives CASSPRPGVNEKLFF. The J gene is TRBJ1-4, the V gene TRBV18, with a tentative D call TRBD1 (5 bases). V lost 1 base and J lost 4, with 10 bases in between. Germline loops: CDR1 KGHSH, CDR2 LQKENI. CDR3 size: 15 residues.

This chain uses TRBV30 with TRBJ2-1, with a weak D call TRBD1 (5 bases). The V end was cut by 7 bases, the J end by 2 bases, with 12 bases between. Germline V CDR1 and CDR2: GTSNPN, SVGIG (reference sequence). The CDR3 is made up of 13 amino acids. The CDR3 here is CASNRRPYNEQFF. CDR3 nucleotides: TGTGCCTCGAACAGGAGACCCTACAATGAGCAGTTCTTC.

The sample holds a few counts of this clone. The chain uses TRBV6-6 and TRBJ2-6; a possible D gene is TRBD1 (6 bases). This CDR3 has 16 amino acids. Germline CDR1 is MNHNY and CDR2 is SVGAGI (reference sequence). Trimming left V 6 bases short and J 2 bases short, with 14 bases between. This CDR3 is CASSSSPGAGANVLTF. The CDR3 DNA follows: TGTGCCAGCAGCTCAAGCCCAGGGGCTGGGGCCAACGTCCTGACTTTC.

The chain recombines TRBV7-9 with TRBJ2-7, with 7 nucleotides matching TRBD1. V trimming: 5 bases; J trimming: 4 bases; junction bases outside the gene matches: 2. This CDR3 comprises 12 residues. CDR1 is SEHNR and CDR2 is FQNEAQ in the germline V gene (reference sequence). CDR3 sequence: CASSLTGYEQYF. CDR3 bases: TGTGCCAGCAGCCTGACAGGGTACGAGCAGTACTTC.

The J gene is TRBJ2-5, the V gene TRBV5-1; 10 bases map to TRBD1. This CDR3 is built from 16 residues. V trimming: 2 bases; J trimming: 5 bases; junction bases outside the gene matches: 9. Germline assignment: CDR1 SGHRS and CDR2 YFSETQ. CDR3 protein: CASSFRGDRGKETQYF. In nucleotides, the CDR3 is TGCGCCAGCAGCTTCCGCGGGGACAGGGGTAAGGAGACCCAGTACTTC. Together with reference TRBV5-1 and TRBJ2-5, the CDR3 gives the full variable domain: KAGVTQTPRYLIKTRGQQVTLSCSPISGHRSVSWYQQTPGQGLQFLFEYFSETQRNKGNFPGRFSGRQFSNSRSEMNVSTLELGDSALYLCASSFRGDRGKETQYFGPGTRLLVL.

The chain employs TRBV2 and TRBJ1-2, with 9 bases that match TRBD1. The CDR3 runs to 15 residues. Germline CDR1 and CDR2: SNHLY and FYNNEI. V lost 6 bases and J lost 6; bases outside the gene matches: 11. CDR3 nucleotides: TGTGCCAGCAGATTCGAGGACAGGGGACTTAATGGCTACACCTTC. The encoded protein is CASRFEDRGLNGYTF.

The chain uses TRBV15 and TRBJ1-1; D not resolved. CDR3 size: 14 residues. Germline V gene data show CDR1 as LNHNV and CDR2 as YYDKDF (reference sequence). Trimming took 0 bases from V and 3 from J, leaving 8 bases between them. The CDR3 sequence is CATSRDRVDTEAFF. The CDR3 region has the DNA TGTGCCACCAGCAGAGATCGCGTGGACACTGAAGCTTTCTTT.

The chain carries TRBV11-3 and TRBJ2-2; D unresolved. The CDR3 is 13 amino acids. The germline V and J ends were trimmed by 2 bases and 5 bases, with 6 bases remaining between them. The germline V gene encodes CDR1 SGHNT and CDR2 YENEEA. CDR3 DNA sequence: TGTGCCAGCAGCTTACACACAACCGGGGAGCTGTTTTTT. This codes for CASSLHTTGELFF.